This T cell receptor (beta chain) derives from a study of metastatic and nonmetastatic thyroid tumors. Across the study: Repertoire comparison spanned blood and tumor or nodule tissue of malignant and benign thyroid patients. Overall study results and limits: Across blood and tumor, TCR beta diversity in malignant thyroid tumors was reportedly significantly higher than in benign nodules.

Germline lookup yields CDR1 SGHRS and CDR2 YFSETQ. The CDR3 has 17 amino acids. Not a single patient had been given any form of treatment at any point before undergoing thyroid surgery. Per the authors' pipeline: The study's classifier, a distant-metastasis tool for papillary thyroid cancer, was built using CDR3 differences across clinicopathological groups. TCRdb re-called clones from the PCR reads using MiXCR. The V and J calls and clone size come from TCRdb's table, not from the authors' own analysis. The sample lists about 18,000 clones, more than 30% occurring once. The table lists this clone with a count of one. The antigen is unknown. A much larger clonotype is one base distant, so this may be a read error.

The sequenced sample consisted of tumor tissue. The V gene is TRBV5-1, the J gene TRBJ2-2; tentatively, D is TRBD2 (6 bases). The TCR was taken from a male donor with papillary thyroid cancer or a benign thyroid nodule (not recorded which). Some clones in this sample may be carry-over from other donors' samples. The CDR3 is CASSLEILSGAGGELFF. For the CDR3, the DNA is TGCGCCAGCAGCTTGGAAATCTTGTCGGGAGCTGGCGGGGAGCTGTTCTTT.